This T cell receptor (beta chain) appears in the sequencing data of a study of human T cells and chemical hapten exposure. For the study at large: 2% DPC was applied to approximately 2 cm by approximately 2 cm of upper inner arm skin for sensitization. Notes on the study in general: Among TCRs, those above 1 in 1000 frequency were unaffected by DPC sensitization.

Germline V gene data show CDR1 as LGHNT and CDR2 as FRNRAP. Trimming took 4 bases from V and 2 from J, leaving 13 bases between them. There are 15 residues in the CDR3. Specified time point: pre-sensitization, week 0. The treatment here: therapeutic diphenylcyclopropenone sensitization with weekly scalp DPC. From the RACE reads, TCRdb called clonotypes with MiXCR, one entry per CDR3 protein. In the table there are 200,000 to 300,000 distinct CDR3 sequences, 7% to 10% of which are singletons. This clonotype was picked up a small number of times. What it binds is unknown. The chain uses TRBV12-5 and TRBJ2-3; D is ambiguous. This receptor was obtained from a woman in her 40s with alopecia areata. Some clones in this sample may be carry-over from other donors' samples. The sequencing used whole blood, collected in connection with sensitization to the hapten diphenylcyclopropenone (DPC). CDR3 sequence: CASGSRPAVTDTQYF. The CDR3 DNA reads TGTGCTAGTGGTTCTCGGCCGGCGGTCACAGATACGCAGTATTTT.